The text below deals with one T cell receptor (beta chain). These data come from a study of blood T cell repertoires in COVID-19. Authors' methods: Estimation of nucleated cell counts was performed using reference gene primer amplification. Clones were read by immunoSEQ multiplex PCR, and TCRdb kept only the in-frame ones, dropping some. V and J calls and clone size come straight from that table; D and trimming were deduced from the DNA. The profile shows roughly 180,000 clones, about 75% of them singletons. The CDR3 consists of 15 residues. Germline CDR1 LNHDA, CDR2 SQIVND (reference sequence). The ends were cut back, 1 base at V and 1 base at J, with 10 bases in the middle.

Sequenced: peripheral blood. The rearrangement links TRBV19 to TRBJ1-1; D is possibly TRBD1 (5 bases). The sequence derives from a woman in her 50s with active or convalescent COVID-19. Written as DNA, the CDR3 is TGTGCCAGTAGTATAGGGGGGGGGACGAACACTGAAGCTTTCTTT. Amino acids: CASSIGGGTNTEAFF.